The source of this TCR beta chain is a study of T cells after posttransplantation cyclophosphamide. Findings and caveats of the study: Recipient CMV seropositivity and CMV reactivation strongly tracked TRB clonality. Later blood repertoires were often dominated by clones from the donor CD8+ memory compartment.

Concerning this clone: Antigen unknown.

The assay was immunoSEQ multiplex PCR, and TCRdb's table has in-frame clones only and misses some. The table shows roughly 24,000 clones, with around 90% occurring only once. The CDR3 covers 15 residues. Germline-derived CDR1 and CDR2 are LNHDA and SQIVND (reference sequence). The V end was cut by 0 bases, the J end by 4 bases, with 12 bases between. Control samples came 1 year after myeloablative marrow transplants with methotrexate plus calcineurin inhibitor. V and J are TRBV19 and TRBJ1-2, with D possibly TRBD1 on 6 matching bases. The receptor's source is a female patient in her forties or fifties who received an allogeneic stem cell transplant from an unrelated donor, was CMV-positive, and had chronic GVHD only. These T cells may partly come from the graft donor. This material consisted of PBMCs, taken after an allogeneic stem cell transplant with a calcineurin inhibitor and methotrexate. Written as DNA, the CDR3 is TGTGCCAGTAGTATAGATCCAGGGGTCGTCTATGGCTACACCTTC. It is translated as CASSIDPGVVYGYTF.